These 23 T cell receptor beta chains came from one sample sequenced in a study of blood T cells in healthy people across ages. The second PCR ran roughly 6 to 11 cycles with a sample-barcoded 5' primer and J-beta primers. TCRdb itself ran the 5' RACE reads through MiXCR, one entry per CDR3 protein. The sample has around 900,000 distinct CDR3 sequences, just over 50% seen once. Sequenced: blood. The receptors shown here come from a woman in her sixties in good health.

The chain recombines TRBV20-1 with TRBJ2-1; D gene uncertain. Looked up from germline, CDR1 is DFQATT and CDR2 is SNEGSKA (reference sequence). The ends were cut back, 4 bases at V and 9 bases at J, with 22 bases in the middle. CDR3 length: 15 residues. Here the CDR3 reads CSANPEIATNCEQFF. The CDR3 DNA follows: TGCAGTGCTAACCCTGAAATAGCCACCAATTGTGAGCAGTTCTTC.

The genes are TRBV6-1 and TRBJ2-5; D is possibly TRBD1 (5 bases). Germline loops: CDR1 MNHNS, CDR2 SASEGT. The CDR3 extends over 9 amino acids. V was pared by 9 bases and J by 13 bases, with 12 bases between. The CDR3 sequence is CARGGHAYF. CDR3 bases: TGTGCCAGGGGTGGACACGCGTACTTC.

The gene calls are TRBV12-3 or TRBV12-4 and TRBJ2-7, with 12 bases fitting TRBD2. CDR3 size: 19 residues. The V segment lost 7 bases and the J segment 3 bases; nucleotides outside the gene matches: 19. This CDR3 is CASNTRLGLAGTGLYEQYF. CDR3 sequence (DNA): TGTGCCAGCAATACTCGCCTCGGACTAGCGGGGACAGGGCTCTACGAGCAGTACTTC.

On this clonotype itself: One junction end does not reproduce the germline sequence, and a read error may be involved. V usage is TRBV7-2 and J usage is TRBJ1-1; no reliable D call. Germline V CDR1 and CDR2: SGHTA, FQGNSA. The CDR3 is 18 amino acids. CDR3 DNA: TGTGCCAGCAGCGGACTACAGAGTTTTAGACTAAGGAACGCTGAAGCTTTCTTT. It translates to CASSGLQSFRLRNAEAFF.

CDR3 DNA: TGCAGTGCTAGGCCGGCCGTTAGCGGGGCCTACAATGAGCAGTTCTTC. Amino acids: CSARPAVSGAYNEQFF. The V gene is TRBV20-1, the J gene TRBJ2-1, with 8 bases aligning to TRBD2. V was clipped by 3 bases and J by 2 bases; unmatched bases: 9. CDR3 length: 16 amino acids. Germline V gene sequence: CDR1 DFQATT, CDR2 SNEGSKA (reference sequence).

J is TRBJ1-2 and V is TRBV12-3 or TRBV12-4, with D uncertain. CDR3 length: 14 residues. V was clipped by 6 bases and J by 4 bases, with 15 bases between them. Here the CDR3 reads CASSLARSPYGYTF. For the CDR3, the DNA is TGTGCCAGCAGCCTGGCCCGGTCCCCCTATGGCTACACCTTC.

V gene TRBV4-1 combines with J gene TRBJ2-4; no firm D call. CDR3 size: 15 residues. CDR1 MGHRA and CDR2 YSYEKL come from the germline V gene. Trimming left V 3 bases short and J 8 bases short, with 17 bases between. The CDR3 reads CASSQQASSDHIQYF. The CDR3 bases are TGCGCCAGCAGCCAGCAGGCTTCGTCGGATCACATTCAGTACTTC.

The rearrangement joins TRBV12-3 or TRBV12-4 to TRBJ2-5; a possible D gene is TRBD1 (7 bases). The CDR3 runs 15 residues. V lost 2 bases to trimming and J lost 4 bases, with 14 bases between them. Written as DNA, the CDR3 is TGTGCCAGCAGTTTATGGCAGGGGGGAGGAGAGACCCAGTACTTC. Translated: CASSLWQGGGETQYF.

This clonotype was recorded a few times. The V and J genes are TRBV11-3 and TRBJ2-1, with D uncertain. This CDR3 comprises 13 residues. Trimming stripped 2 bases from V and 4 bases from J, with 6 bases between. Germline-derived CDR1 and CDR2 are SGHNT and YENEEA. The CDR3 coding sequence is TGTGCCAGCAGCTTAAACAGATACAATGAGCAGTTCTTC. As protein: CASSLNRYNEQFF.

The CDR3 DNA follows: TGTGCCAGCAGTTACGCGGCCGGCCTGCACTATGGCTACACCTTC. Amino acid sequence: CASSYAAGLHYGYTF. The chain has TRBV6-6 and TRBJ1-2; D is unclear. This CDR3 has 15 residues. Trimming took 2 bases from V and 3 from J, leaving 13 bases between them. The germline V gene encodes CDR1 MNHNY and CDR2 SVGAGI (reference sequence).

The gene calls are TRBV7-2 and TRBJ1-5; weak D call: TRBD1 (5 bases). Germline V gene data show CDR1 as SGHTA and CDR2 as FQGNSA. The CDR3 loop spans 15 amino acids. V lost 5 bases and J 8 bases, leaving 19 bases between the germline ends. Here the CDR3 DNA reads TGTGCCAGCAGCAGTATGGGCGGGGGATGGAAGCCCCAGCATTTT. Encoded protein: CASSSMGGGWKPQHF. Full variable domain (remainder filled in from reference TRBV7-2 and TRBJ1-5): GAGVSQSPSNKVTEKGKDVELRCDPISGHTALYWYRQSLGQGLEFLIYFQGNSAPDKSGLPSDRFSAERTGGSVSTLTIQRTQQEDSAVYLCASSSMGGGWKPQHFGDGTRLSIL.

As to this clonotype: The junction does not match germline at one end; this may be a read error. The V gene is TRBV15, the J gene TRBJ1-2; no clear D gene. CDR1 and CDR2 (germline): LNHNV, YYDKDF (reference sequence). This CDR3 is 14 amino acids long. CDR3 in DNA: TGTGCCACCAGCAGAGATGTAGACTCCTATCGCTACACCTTC. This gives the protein CATSRDVDSYRYTF.

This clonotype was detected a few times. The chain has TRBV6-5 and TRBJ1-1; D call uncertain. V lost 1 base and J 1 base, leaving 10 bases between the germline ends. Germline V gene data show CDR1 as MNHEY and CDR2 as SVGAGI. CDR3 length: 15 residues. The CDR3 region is CASSYLGKPNTEAFF. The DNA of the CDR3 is TGTGCCAGCAGTTACTTGGGCAAGCCGAACACTGAAGCTTTCTTT.

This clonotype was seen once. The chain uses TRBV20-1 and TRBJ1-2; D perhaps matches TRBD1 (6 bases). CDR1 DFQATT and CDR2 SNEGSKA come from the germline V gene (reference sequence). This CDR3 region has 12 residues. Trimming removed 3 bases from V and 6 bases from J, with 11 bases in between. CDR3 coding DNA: TGCAGTGCTAGCGCAGGGGCCGATGGCTACACCTTC. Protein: CSASAGADGYTF.

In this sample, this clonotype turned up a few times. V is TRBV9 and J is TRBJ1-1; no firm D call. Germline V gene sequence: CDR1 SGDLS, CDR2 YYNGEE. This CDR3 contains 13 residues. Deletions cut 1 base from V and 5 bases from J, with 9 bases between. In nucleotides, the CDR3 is TGTGCCAGCAGCGTATTTGGAGGGACTGAAGCTTTCTTT. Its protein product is CASSVFGGTEAFF.

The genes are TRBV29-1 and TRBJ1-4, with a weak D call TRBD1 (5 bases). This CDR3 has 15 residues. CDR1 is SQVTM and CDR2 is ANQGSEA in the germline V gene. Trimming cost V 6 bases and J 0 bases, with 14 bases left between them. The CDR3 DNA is TGCAGCGTCCGCCGCGGGGGAGCAACTAATGAAAAACTGTTTTTT. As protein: CSVRRGGATNEKLFF.

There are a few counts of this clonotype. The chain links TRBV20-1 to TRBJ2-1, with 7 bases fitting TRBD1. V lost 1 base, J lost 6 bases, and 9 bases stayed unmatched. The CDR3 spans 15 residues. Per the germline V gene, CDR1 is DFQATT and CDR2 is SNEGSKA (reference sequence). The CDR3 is CSARAGTVVFNEQFF. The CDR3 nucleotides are TGCAGTGCTAGAGCCGGGACAGTAGTGTTCAATGAGCAGTTCTTC.

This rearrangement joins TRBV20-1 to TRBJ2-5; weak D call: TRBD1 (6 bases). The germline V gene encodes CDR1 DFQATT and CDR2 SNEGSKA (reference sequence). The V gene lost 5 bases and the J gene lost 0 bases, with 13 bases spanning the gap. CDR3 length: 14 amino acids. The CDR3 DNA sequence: TGCAGTGCTTCCACCGGACAGTACCAAGAGACCCAGTACTTC. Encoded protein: CSASTGQYQETQYF.

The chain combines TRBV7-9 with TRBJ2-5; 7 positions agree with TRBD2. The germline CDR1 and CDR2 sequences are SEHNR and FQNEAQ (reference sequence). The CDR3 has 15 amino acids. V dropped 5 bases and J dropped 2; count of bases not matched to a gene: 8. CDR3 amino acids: CASSPTPGLQETQYF. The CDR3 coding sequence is TGTGCCAGCAGCCCCACACCGGGACTACAAGAGACCCAGTACTTC.

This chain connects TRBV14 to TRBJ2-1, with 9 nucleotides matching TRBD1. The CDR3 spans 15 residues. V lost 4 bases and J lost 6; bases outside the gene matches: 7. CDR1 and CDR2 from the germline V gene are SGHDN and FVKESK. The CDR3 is CASSRLDRGGNEQFF. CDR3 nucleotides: TGTGCCAGCAGCCGATTGGACAGGGGTGGCAATGAGCAGTTCTTC.

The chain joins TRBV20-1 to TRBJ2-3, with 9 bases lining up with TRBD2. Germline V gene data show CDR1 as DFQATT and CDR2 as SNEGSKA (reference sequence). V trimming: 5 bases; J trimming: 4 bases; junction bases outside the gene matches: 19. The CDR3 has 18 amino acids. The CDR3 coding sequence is TGCAGTGCTCGCCGGGGACGGCGGGGGGGCCTCGTTGCAGATACGCAGTATTTT. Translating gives CSARRGRRGGLVADTQYF.

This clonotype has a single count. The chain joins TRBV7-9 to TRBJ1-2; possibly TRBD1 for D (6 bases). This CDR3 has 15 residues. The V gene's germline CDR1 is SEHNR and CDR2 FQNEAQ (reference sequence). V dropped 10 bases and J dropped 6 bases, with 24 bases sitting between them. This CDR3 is CATSGGGPLGDGYTF. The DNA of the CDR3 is TGTGCCACCTCGGGGGGCGGGCCACTCGGGGATGGCTACACCTTC.

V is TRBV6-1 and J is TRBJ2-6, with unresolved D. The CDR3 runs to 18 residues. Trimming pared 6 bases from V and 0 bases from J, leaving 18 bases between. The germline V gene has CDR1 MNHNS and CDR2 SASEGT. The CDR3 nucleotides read TGTGCCAGCAGCCAAACGGCTCCCGGAAACTCTGGGGCCAACGTCCTGACTTTC. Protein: CASSQTAPGNSGANVLTF.